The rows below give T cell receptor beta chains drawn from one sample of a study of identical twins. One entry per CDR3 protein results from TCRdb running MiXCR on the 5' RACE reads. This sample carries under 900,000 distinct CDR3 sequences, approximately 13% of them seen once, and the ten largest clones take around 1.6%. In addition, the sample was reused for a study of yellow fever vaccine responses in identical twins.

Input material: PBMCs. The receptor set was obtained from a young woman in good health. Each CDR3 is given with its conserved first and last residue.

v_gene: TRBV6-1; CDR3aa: CASSPTYRGPDTDTQYF
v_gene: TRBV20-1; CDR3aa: CSALALRDTDTQYF
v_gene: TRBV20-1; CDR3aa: CSARDPRQGGSTEAFF
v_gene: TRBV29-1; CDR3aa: CSVDQGAMHNEQFF
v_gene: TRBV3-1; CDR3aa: CASSQEGTLYNSPLHF
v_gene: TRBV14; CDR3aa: CASSQVLGSTDTQYF
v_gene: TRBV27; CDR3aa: CASYHQGVISHPIYNEQFF
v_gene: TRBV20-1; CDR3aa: CSASEAGGDTGELFF
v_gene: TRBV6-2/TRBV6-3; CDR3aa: CASSYSDRRSGNTIYF
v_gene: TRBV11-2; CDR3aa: CASSLGHKGPYNEQFF
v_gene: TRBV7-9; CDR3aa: CASSLEPGQGVYEQYF
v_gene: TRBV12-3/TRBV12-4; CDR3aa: CASSPRQITEAFF
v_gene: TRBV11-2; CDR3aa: CASSYPRWLAGSEVEQYF
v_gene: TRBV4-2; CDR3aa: CASSQDQGYQETQYF
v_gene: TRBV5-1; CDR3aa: CASSIRTGGGTEAFF